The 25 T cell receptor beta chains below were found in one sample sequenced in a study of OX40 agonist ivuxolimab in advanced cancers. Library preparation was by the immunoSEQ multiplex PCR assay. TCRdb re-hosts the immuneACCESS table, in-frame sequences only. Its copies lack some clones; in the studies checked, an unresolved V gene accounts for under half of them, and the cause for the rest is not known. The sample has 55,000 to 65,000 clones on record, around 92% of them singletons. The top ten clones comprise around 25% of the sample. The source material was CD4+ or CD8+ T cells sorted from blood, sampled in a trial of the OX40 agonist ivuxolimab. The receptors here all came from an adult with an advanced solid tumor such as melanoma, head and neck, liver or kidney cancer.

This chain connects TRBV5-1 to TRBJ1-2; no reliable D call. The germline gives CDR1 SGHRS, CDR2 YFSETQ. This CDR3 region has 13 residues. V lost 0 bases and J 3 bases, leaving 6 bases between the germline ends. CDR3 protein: CASSLDRDYGYTF. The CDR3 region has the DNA TGCGCCAGCAGCTTGGATAGGGACTATGGCTACACCTTC.

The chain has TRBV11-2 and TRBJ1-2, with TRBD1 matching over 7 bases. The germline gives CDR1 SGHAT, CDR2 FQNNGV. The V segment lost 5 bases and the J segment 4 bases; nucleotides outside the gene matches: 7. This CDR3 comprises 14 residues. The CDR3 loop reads CASSAGGAGYGYTF. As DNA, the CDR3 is TGTGCCAGCAGCGCAGGGGGGGCCGGCTATGGCTACACCTTC. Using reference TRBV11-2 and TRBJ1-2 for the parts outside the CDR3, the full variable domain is EAGVAQSPRYKIIEKRQSVAFWCNPISGHATLYWYQQILGQGPKLLIQFQNNGVVDDSQLPKDRFSAERLKGVDSTLKIQPAKLEDSAVYLCASSAGGAGYGYTFGSGTRLTVV.

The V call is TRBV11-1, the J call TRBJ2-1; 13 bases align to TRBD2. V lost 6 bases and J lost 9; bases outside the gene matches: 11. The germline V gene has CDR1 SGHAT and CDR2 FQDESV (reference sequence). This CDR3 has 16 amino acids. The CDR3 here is CASRRSGTSGISEQFF. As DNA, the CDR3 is TGTGCCAGCAGGAGATCCGGGACTAGCGGGATCTCTGAGCAGTTCTTC.

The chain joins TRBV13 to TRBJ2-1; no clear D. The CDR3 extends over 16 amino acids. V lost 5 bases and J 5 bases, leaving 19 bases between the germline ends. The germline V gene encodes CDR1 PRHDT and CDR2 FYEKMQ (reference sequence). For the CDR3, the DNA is TGTGCCAGCAGCCCTACGGTACTATCCATGCACAATGAGCAGTTCTTC. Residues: CASSPTVLSMHNEQFF.

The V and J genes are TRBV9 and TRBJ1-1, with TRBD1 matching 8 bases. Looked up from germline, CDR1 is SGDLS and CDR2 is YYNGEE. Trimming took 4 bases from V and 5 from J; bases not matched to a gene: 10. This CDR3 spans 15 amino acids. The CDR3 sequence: CASSLQGAGRTEAFF. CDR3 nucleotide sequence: TGTGCCAGCAGCCTTCAGGGGGCGGGGAGGACTGAAGCTTTCTTT.

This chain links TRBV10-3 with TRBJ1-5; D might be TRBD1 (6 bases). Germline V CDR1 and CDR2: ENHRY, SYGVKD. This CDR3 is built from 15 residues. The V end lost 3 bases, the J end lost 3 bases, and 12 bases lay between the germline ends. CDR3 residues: CAISEGGALNQPQHF. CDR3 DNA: TGTGCCATCAGTGAAGGGGGGGCCCTCAATCAGCCCCAGCATTTT.

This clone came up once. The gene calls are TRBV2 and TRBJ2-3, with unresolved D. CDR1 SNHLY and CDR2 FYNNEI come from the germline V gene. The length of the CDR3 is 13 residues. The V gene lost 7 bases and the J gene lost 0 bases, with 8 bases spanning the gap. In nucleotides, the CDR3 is TGTGCCAGCAACTCCCAAAGCACAGATACGCAGTATTTT. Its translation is CASNSQSTDTQYF.

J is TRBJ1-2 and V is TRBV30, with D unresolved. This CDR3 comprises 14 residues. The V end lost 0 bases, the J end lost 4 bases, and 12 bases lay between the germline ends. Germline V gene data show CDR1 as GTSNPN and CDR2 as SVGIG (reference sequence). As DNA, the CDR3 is TGTGCCTGGAGTGTAGATTGGTCTAGCTATGGCTACACCTTC. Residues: CAWSVDWSSYGYTF.

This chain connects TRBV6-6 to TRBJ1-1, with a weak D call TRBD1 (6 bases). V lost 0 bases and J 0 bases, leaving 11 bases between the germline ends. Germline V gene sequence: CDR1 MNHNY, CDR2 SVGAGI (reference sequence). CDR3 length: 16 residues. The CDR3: CASSYSNQGMNTEAFF. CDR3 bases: TGTGCCAGCAGTTACTCGAACCAGGGGATGAACACTGAAGCTTTCTTT.

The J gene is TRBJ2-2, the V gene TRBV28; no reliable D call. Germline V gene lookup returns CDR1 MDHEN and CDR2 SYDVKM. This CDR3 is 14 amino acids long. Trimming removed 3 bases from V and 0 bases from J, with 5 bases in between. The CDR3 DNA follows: TGTGCCAGCAGTTTGGTGACGAACACCGGGGAGCTGTTTTTT. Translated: CASSLVTNTGELFF.

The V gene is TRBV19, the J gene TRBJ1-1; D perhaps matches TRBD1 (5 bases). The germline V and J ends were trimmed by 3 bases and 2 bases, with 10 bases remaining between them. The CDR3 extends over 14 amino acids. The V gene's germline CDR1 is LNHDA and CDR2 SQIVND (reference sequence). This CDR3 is CASSIRDFNTEAFF. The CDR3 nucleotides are TGTGCCAGTAGTATTAGGGACTTCAACACTGAAGCTTTCTTT.

The CDR3 nucleotides are TGCGCCAGCAGCTTGGGCCAGGGCAGCTCCTACGAGCAGTACTTC. This codes for CASSLGQGSSYEQYF. The chain carries TRBV5-1 and TRBJ2-7, with D possibly being TRBD1 (5 bases). Trimming pared 0 bases from V and 0 bases from J, leaving 10 bases between. The germline gives CDR1 SGHRS, CDR2 YFSETQ. This CDR3 region has 15 residues.

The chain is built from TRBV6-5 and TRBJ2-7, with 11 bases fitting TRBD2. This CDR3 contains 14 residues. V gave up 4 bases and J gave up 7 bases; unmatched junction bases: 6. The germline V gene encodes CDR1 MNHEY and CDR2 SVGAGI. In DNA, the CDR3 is TGTGCCAGCAGTTTACTAGCGGGAGTAGGTGAGCAGTACGTC. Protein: CASSLLAGVGEQYV.

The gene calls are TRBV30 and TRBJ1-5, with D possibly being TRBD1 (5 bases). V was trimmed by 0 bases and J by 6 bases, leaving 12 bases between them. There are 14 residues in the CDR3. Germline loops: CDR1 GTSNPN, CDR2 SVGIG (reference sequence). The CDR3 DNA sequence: TGTGCCTGGAGTGTAAATGGGGGGATTCAGCCCCAGCATTTT. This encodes CAWSVNGGIQPQHF.

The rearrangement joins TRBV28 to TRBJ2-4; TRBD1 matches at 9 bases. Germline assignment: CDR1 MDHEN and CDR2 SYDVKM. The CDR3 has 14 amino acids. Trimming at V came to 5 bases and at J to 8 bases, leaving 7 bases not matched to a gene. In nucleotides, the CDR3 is TGTGCCAGCAGTCGACAGGGGGAAAGGTACATTCAGTACTTC. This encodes CASSRQGERYIQYF.

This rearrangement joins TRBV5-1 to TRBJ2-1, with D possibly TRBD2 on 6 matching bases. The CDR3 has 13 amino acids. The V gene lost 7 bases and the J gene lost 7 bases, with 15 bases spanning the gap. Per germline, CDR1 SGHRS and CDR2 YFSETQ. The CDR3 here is CASRGNLGNEQFF. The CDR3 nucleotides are TGCGCCAGCCGGGGGAACCTGGGGAATGAGCAGTTCTTC.

The CDR3 loop reads CASGGDTQYF. In DNA form, the CDR3 reads TGTGCCTCCGGAGGGGATACGCAGTATTTT. The chain joins TRBV10-3 to TRBJ2-3; perhaps TRBD2 as D (6 bases). V was clipped by 11 bases and J by 6 bases, with 9 bases between them. Germline assignment: CDR1 ENHRY and CDR2 SYGVKD. This CDR3 has 10 amino acids.

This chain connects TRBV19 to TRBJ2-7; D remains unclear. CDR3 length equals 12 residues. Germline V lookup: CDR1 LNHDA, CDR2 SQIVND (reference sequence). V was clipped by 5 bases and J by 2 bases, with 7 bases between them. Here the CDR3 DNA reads TGTGCCAGTAGTTCGGCCACCTACGAGCAGTACTTC. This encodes CASSSATYEQYF.

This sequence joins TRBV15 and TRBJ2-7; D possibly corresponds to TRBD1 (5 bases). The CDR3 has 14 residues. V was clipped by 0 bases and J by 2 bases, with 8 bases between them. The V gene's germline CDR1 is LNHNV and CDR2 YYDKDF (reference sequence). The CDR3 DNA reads TGTGCCACCAGCAGAGAGGCAGGGACCTACGAGCAGTACTTC. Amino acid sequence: CATSREAGTYEQYF.

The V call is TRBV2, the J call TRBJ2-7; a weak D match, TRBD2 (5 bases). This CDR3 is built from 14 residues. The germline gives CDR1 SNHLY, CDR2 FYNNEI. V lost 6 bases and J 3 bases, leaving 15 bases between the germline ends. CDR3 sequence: CASSGNPGDYEQYF. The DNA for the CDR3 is TGTGCCAGCAGCGGGAATCCAGGAGACTACGAGCAGTACTTC. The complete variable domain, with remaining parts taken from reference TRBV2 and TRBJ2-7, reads EPEVTQTPSHQVTQMGQEVILRCVPISNHLYFYWYRQILGQKVEFLVSFYNNEISEKSEIFDDQFSVERPDGSNFTLKIRSTKLEDSAMYFCASSGNPGDYEQYFGPGTRLTVT.

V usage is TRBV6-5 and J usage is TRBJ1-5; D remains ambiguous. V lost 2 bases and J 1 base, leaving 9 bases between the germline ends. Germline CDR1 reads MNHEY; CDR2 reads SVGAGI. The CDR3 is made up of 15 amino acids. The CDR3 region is CASSYRENSNQPQHF. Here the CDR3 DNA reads TGTGCCAGCAGTTACAGGGAAAACAGCAATCAGCCCCAGCATTTT.

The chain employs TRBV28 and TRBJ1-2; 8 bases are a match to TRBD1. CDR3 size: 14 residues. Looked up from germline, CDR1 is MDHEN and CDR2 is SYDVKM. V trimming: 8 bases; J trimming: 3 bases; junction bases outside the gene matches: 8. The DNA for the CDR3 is TGTGCCAGCCGGGGACAGGCCCTCTACTATGGCTACACCTTC. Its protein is CASRGQALYYGYTF.

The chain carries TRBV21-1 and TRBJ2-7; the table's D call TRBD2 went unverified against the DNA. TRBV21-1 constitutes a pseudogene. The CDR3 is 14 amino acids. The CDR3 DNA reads TGTGCCAGCAGCAAAGGGAGGGGCAGCTACGAGCAGTACGTC. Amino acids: CASSKGRGSYEQYV.

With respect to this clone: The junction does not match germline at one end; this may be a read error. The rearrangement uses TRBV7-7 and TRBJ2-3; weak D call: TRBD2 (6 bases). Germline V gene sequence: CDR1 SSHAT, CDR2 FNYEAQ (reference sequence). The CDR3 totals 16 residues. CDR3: CASSLGIGGFADTQYF. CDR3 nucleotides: TGTGCTAGCAGCTTAGGTATAGGAGGGTTTGCGGATACGCAGTATTTT.

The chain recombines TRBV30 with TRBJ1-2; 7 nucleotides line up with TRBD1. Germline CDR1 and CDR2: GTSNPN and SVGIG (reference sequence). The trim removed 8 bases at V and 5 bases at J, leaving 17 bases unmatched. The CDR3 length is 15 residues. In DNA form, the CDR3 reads TGTGCCGGGGGGGAGCCAGGGGGGAGTGAGTATGGCTACACCTTC. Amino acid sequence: CAGGEPGGSEYGYTF.